The source of this TCR beta chain is a study of naive and memory T cell subsets (dated by TCRdb to the late 2010s). Looking at the study overall: In the figure summarizing the skin biopsy and whole blood samples, around 10 blood donors, 7 tuberculin skin test biopsies and 3 saline control biopsies were reported. Usually PCR2 was run as a SYBR Green qPCR and stopped at a set threshold, although low-input samples could use end-point PCR (approximately 6 cycles) instead.

A robust, sensitive protocol for the amplification, sequencing and analysis of TCRs was described in the study, in which 3' ligation of a UMI-containing oligonucleotide to TCR cDNA was used. Whole blood analysis involved drawing roughly 2.4 ml of peripheral blood from adult healthy volunteers into Tempus tubes and then extracting RNA following the manufacturer's instructions. Total RNA was treated with RQ1 DNase, without cell sorting, prior to reverse transcription, with an input of about 1 to 1,100 ng being targeted. Libraries were prepared from skin biopsies and whole blood so that pipeline robustness could be tested in samples in which T cells form a minority population. Notes on this clonotype: Its recognized antigen is unknown. Base qualities are not provided; no much larger clone lies one nucleotide away.

For CDR1 and CDR2, the germline V gene lists MDHEN and SYDVKM. The V and J ends are trimmed by 6 bases and 1 base, leaving 15 bases between them. The CDR3 spans 15 residues, from the cysteine through the phenylalanine. The sequence is cut down to CDR3 DNA, 45 bases in frame from base 1. Points the paper makes about the study in general: The RNA-based method was acknowledged as potentially sensitive to TCR transcript changes with T cell activation and differentiation.

Libraries were constructed by 5' RACE. The ligated cDNA was amplified by four rounds of PCR, in which nested alpha and beta constant region primers were used together with the SP2 primer. For the blood and skin samples, TCR RNA was reverse transcribed with SuperScript IV using primers for the alpha and beta constant regions. T4 RNA ligase 1 was used to ligate an oligonucleotide containing the Illumina SP2 primer and a UMI to the 3' end of the cDNA. The 12-nucleotide UMI consisted of two random hexamers with an eight-base spacer between the hexamers to prevent hairpin formation. From the second PCR onward, TCR alpha and beta chain libraries were processed separately and dual indexed for multiplexing. After pooling, the indexed libraries were analyzed by capillary electrophoresis and sequenced on either an Illumina MiSeq or NextSeq. PhiX DNA at about 4.5-7.5% was added to the libraries to raise base diversity and improve cluster recognition. The original pipeline was this. Demultiplexor extracted UMIs from read 2, combined them with read 1 TCR sequence, and split reads by sample indices. V and J genes and V-J junctions were identified by Decombinator, and each TCR was assigned a five-part identifier that included V and J deletions. Collapsinator used UMIs to correct sequencing errors and PCR amplification heterogeneity, producing a UMI-based abundance for each TCR. CDR3Translator turned identifiers into nucleotide sequence, translated the nucleotide sequence into amino acids, and pulled out CDR3 regions based on terminal motifs. Error-corrected alpha and beta TCR counts from blood and skin were compared after normalization to input RNA amount. TCRdb trimmed public reads at Q25 via fastp, called clones via MiXCR and kept in-frame beta chains. Each CDR3 protein appears once, grouped with its most common genes and DNA. TCRdb's processing, not the authors' own work, is the source of the V and J calls. The sample table shows about 60,000 distinct CDR3 sequences, and around 8% are seen once. The top ten hold roughly a fifth of the sample.

This TCR was recovered from a female donor in good health. The chain is assembled from TRBV28 and TRBJ2-5; no confident D gene assignment can be made. The DNA reads as follows: TGTGCCAGCAGCCCCAGGTCGGCAGGCCAAGAGACCCAGTACTTC. Its protein product is CASSPRSAGQETQYF.